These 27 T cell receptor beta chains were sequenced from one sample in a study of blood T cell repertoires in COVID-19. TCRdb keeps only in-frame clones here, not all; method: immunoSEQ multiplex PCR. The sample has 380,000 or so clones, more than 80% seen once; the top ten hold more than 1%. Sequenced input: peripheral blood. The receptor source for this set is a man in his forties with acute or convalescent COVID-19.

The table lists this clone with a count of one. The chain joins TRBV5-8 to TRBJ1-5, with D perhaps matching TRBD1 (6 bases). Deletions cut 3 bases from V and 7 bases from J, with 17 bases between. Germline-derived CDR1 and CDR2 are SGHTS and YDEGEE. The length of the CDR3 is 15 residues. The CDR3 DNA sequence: TGTGCCAGCAGCTCAGGGGCTAATTGGGGGCAGCCCCAGCATTTT. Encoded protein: CASSSGANWGQPQHF.

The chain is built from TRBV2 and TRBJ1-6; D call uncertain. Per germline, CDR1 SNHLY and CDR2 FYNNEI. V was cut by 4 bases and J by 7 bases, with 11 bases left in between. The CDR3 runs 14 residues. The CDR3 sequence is CASSGSGVNSPLHF. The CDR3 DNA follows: TGTGCCAGCAGTGGAAGCGGGGTCAATTCACCCCTCCACTTT.

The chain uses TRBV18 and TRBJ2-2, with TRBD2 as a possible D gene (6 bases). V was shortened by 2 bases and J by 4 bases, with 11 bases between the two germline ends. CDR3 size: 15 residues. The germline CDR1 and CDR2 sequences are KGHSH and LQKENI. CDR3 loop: CASSPGQGGTGELFF. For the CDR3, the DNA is TGTGCCAGCTCACCAGGGCAGGGAGGCACCGGGGAGCTGTTTTTT.

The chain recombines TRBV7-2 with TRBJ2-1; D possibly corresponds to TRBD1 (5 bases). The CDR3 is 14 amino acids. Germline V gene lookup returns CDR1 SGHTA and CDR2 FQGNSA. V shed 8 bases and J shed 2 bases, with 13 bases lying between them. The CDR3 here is CASPRQGAYNEQFF. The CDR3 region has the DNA TGTGCCAGCCCTCGGCAGGGCGCCTACAATGAGCAGTTCTTC.

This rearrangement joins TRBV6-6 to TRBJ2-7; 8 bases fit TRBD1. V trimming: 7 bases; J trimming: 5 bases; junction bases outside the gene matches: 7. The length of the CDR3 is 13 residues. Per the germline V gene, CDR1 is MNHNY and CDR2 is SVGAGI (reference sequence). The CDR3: CASIDRGGNEQYF. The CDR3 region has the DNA TGTGCCAGCATTGACAGGGGAGGTAACGAGCAGTACTTC.

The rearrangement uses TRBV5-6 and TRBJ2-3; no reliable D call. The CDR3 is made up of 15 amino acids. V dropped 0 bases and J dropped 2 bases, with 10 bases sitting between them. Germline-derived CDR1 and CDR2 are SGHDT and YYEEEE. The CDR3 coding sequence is TGTGCCAGCAGCTTGGTTCCAGGATCCACAGATACGCAGTATTTT. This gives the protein CASSLVPGSTDTQYF.

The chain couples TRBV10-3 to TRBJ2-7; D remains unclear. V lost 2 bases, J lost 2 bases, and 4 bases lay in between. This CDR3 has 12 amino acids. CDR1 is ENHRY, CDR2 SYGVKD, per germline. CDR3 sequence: CAISEPTYEQYF. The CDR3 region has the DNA TGTGCCATCAGTGAGCCCACCTACGAGCAGTACTTC.

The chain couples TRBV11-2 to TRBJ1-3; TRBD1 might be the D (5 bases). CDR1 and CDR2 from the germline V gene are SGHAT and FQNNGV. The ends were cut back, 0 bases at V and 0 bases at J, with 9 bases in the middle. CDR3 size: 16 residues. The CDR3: CASSLEGPFSGNTIYF. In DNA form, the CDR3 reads TGTGCCAGCAGCTTAGAGGGGCCCTTCTCTGGAAACACCATATATTTT.

The CDR3 region is CAWSVLDNEKLFF. CDR3 nucleotides: TGTGCCTGGAGTGTACTTGATAATGAAAAACTGTTTTTT. The chain combines TRBV30 with TRBJ1-4, with D unresolved. The CDR3 is 13 amino acids. Germline CDR1 and CDR2: GTSNPN and SVGIG (reference sequence). The V end lost 0 bases, the J end lost 4 bases, and 6 bases lay between the germline ends.

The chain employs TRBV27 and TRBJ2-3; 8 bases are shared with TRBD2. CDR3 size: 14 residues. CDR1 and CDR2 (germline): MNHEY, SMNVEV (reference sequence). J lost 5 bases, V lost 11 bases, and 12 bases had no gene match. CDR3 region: CAGPGGGQRDTQYF. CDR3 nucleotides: TGTGCCGGCCCGGGCGGGGGGCAGAGAGATACGCAGTATTTT.

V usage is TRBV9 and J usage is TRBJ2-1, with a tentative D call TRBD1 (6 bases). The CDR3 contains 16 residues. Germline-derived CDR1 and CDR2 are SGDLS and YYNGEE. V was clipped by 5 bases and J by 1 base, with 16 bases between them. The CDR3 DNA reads TGTGCCAGCAGTCCCTCGTGGGGGCGTTCCTACAATGAGCAGTTCTTC. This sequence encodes CASSPSWGRSYNEQFF.

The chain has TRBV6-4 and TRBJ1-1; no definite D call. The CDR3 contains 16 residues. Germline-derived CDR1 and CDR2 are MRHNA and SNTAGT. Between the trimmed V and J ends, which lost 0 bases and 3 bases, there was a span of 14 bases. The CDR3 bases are TGTGCCAGCAGTGACTCTAGGCGATTGGGCGACACTGAAGCTTTCTTT. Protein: CASSDSRRLGDTEAFF.

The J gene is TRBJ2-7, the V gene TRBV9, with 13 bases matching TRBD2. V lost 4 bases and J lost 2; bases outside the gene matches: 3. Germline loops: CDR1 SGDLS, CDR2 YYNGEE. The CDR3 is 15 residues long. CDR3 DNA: TGTGCCAGCAGCCCAACTAGCGGGGGGGCCTACGAGCAGTACTTC. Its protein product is CASSPTSGGAYEQYF.

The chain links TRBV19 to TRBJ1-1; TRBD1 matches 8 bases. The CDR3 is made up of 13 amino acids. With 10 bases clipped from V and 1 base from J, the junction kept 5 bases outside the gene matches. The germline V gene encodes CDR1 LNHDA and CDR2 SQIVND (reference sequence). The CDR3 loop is CAISDRGNTEAFF. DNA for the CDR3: TGTGCCATTTCCGACAGGGGGAACACTGAAGCTTTCTTT.

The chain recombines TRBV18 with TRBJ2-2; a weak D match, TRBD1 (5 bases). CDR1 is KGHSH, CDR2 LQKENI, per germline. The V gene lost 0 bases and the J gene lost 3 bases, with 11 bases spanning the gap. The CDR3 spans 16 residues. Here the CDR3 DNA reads TGTGCCAGCTCACCACCGGCAGGGATCGACACCGGGGAGCTGTTTTTT. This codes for CASSPPAGIDTGELFF.

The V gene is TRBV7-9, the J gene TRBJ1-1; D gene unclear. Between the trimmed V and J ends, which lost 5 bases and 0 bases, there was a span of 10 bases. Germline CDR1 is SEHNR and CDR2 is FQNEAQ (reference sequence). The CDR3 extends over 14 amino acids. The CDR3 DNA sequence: TGTGCCAGCAGCCCACGTAGATTGAACACTGAAGCTTTCTTT. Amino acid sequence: CASSPRRLNTEAFF.

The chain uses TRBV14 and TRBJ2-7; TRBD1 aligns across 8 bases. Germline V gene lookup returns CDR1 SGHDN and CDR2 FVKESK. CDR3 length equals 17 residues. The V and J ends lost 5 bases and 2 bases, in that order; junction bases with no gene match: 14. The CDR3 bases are TGTGCCAGCAGCGGAACACGACAGGGGTATTCTCCCTACGAGCAGTACTTC. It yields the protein CASSGTRQGYSPYEQYF.

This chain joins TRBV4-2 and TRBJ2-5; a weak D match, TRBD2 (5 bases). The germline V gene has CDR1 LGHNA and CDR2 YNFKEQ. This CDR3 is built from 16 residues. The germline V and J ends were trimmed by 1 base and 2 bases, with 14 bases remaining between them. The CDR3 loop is CASSQVLTGRQETQYF. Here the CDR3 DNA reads TGTGCCAGCAGCCAAGTGTTAACGGGAAGGCAAGAGACCCAGTACTTC.

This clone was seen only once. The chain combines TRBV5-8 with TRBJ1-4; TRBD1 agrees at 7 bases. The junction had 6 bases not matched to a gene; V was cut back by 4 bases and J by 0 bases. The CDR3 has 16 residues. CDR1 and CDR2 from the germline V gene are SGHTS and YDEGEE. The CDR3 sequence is CASSRDSGSTNEKLFF. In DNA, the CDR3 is TGTGCCAGCAGCAGGGACAGCGGATCAACTAATGAAAAACTGTTTTTT.

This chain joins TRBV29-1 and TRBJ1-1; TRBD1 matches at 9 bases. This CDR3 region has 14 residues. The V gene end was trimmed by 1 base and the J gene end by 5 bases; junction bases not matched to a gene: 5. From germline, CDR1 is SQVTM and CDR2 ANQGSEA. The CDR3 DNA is TGCAGCGTTGAAGCCCAGGGACAGGGTACTGAAGCTTTCTTT. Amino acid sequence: CSVEAQGQGTEAFF.

As DNA, the CDR3 is TGTGCCAGCAGTAAGCTCCTATCGGGGGGCGGGTCGGCTAACTATGGCTACACCTTC. Residues: CASSKLLSGGGSANYGYTF. The rearrangement links TRBV27 to TRBJ1-2; D possibly corresponds to TRBD1 (6 bases). CDR3 length equals 19 residues. Germline CDR1 is MNHEY and CDR2 is SMNVEV (reference sequence). V was pared by 5 bases and J by 0 bases, with 25 bases between.

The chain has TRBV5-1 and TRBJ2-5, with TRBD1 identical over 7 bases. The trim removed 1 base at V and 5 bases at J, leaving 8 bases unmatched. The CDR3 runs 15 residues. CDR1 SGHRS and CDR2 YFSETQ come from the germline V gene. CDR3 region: CASSLRRQGTETQYF. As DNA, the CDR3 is TGCGCCAGCAGCTTGCGGCGACAGGGTACGGAGACCCAGTACTTC.

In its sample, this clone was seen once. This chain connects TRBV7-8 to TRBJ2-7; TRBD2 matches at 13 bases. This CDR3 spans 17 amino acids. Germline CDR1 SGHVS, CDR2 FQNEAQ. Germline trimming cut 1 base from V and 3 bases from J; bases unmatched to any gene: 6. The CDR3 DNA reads TGTGCCAGCAGCTTAGTGGGACTAGCGGGGTTAAACTACGAGCAGTACTTC. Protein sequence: CASSLVGLAGLNYEQYF.

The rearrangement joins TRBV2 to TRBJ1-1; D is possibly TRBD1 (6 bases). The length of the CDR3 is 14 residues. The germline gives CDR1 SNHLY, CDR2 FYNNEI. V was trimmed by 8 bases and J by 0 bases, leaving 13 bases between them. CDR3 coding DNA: TGTGCCAGCGTCAGGACAGCTTTGAACACTGAAGCTTTCTTT. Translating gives CASVRTALNTEAFF. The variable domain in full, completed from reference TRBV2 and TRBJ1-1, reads EPEVTQTPSHQVTQMGQEVILRCVPISNHLYFYWYRQILGQKVEFLVSFYNNEISEKSEIFDDQFSVERPDGSNFTLKIRSTKLEDSAMYFCASVRTALNTEAFFGQGTRLTVV.

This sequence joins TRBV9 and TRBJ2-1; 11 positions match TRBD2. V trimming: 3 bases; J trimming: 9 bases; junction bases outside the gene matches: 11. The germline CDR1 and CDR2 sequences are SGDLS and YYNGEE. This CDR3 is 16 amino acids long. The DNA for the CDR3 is TGTGCCAGCAGCGCCCCAGTTAGCGGGAGGGCCAGTGAGCAGTTCTTC. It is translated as CASSAPVSGRASEQFF.

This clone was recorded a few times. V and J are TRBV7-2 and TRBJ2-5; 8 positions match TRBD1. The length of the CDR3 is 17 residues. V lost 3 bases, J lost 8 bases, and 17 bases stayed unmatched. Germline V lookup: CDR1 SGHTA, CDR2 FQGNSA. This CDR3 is CASSFGQGGPHAGTQYF. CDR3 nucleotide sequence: TGTGCCAGCAGCTTCGGACAGGGAGGACCCCATGCGGGAACCCAGTACTTC. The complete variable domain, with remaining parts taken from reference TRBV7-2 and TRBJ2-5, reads GAGVSQSPSNKVTEKGKDVELRCDPISGHTALYWYRQSLGQGLEFLIYFQGNSAPDKSGLPSDRFSAERTGGSVSTLTIQRTQQEDSAVYLCASSFGQGGPHAGTQYFGPGTRLLVL.

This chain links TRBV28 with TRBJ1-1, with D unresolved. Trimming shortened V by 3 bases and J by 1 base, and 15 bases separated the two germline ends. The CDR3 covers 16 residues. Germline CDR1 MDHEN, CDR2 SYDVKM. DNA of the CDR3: TGTGCCAGCAGTTTTGCGCGGTGGGTGGAGAACACTGAAGCTTTCTTT. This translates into CASSFARWVENTEAFF.